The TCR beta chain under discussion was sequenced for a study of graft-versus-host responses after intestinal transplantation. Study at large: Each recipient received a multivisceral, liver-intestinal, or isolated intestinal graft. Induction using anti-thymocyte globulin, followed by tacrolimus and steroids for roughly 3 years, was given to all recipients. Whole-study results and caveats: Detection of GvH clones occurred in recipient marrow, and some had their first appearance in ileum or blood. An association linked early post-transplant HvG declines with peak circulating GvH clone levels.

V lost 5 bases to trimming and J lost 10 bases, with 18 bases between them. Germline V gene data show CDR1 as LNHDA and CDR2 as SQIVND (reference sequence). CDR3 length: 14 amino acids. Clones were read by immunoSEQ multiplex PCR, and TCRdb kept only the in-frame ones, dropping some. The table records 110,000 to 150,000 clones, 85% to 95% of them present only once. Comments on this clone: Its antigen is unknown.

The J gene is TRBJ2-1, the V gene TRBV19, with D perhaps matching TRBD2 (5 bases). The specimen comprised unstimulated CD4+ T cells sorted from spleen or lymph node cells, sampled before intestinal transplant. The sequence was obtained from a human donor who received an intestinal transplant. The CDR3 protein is CASSSRPPSSEQFF. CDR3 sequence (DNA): TGTGCCAGTAGTTCCCGCCCCCCCTCTAGCGAGCAGTTCTTC.